This TCR beta chain was identified in a study of cytomegalovirus exposure and HLA in healthy donors (TCRdb year 2017). General notes on the study: An earlier analysis of approximately 550 of the donors reported roughly 270 Gb of sequence data and more than 90 million unique TCR beta sequences from 150 million to 200 million T cells. Roughly 300 gigabases of sequencing data and around 85 million unique TCR sequences made up an early release that covered some 640 HLA-typed donors. The genetic ancestry cluster associated with self-reported Caucasian donors included around four fifths of the approximately 410 genotyped donors. The study aimed to test whether signatures of past pathogen exposure could be identified by cataloging public T cell receptors. The study profiled the T cell repertoires of hundreds of subjects by immunosequencing and related them to cytomegalovirus serostatus. Along with the approximately 600-subject first cohort, a separate validation cohort of over a hundred different subjects was used. High-throughput TCR immunosequencing, statistical association of individual TCRs with disease status, and machine learning were combined to predict cytomegalovirus infection status. A later analysis re-examined previously published TCR beta repertoires from around 670 donors and added high-resolution HLA genotyping to investigate patterns of TCR occurrence. Rather than using new phenotypic data, the later analysis identified candidate immune exposures from TCR beta sequences and from how often those sequences occurred across donors. To decide whether each TCR beta V gene segment behaved as functional or pseudogenic, an earlier analysis of approximately 620 of the donors relied on high-throughput TCR beta sequencing. Donor age, sex, ethnicity and CMV serostatus were compiled together with the repertoire data. A later genetic analysis took genome-wide SNP genotypes for about 55% of the 666 donors and used that subset as a discovery cohort. Every discovery cohort repertoire had been produced on one sequencing platform. HLA typing covered class I and class II loci at four-digit resolution. Typing coverage varied by locus: roughly 620-640 donors for A, B, C, DRB1 and DQB1; roughly 560 for DQA1; some 610 for DPA1; roughly 470 for DPB1. Roughly five DR-DQ haplotypes were handled as single units for association and clustering, since linkage in the cohort was strong. On average, roughly 250,000 unique TCR beta nucleotide sequences were sequenced per donor among 398 genotyped donors of the cohort, with roughly 18% of those sequences being non-productive. The study at large found these results: In this cohort, only TCR beta chains were sequenced, and detectable features were limited by the absence of alpha or paired-chain data. Presence/absence analyses assumed roughly uniform sequencing depth across donors, an assumption that may not hold. The only immune exposure information available for the cohort was CMV serostatus. In a later analysis, several top co-occurrence clusters were reported to appear linked to parvovirus B19, influenza, CMV and Epstein-Barr virus. In vitro tests confirmed that a few of the cytomegalovirus-associated TCR beta chains recognize cytomegalovirus antigens. An association between a missense DCLRE1C variant and V-gene and J-gene trimming of TCR beta chains was found in a later genetic analysis and replicated in an independent cohort. In a later analysis, the rate of TCR association differed among HLA loci, with DRB1 alleles having the most associated TCRs and HLA-C alleles having the fewest. Correlated functional status among segregating V segments might be attributable to linkage disequilibrium, but an unknown experimental factor could not be ruled out. While some public TCRs were present in many individuals, most TCR sequences turned up only very rarely across donors. Some IMGT-functional V segments, including TRBV6-2 and TRBV6-3, could not be told apart with the 87-base-pair reads, so those segments were excluded. It was suggested by the authors that the approach could potentially be generalized to other disease states and immunological phenotypes. In a later genetic analysis, fewer N-insertions in productive TCRs were reported among donors in an Asian-associated ancestry cluster than the roughly 700-donor mean. A later analysis found that HLA-associated TCR beta chains were more clonally expanded and had lower generation probabilities than equally common non-associated chains. Broadly in line with IMGT annotations, most TCR beta V segments showed up in productive rearrangements about 87% or about 30% of the time in an earlier analysis of several hundred of the donors. Because counts were too low, some 17 rarely observed V segments, including chromosome 9 orphons, were left out of the earlier analysis of 587 of the donors. Cytomegalovirus status was reported to be diagnosed by the classifier with high specificity and sensitivity in both the original and validation cohorts. At a false discovery rate of 0.05, a later analysis linked some 17,000 TCR beta sequences to specific HLA alleles. HLA typing was unavailable for some donors at each locus, so association tests used only the typed subset. In the study, approximately 150 TCR beta chains were listed as associated with cytomegalovirus. A further reported finding was that TCR beta sequences accurately predicted the HLA-A and HLA-B alleles for most subjects in the first cohort. According to a later analysis, most CMV-associated TCR beta chains appeared to be HLA-restricted, and the HLA associations seemed to be driven largely by CMV exposure. Assigning TCR associations to individual alleles was difficult when HLA alleles, especially DR and DQ, strongly co-occurred. A cluster of highly shared sequence variants was judged likely to be a technical artifact of the sequencing pipeline.

The cohort comprised under 700 healthy bone marrow donors. Cohort members were all nominally healthy when sampled, although unrecorded immune exposures were likely present. The donor tested CMV seropositive, placing the donor among the 289 seropositive members of the cohort. Every donor gave a peripheral blood sample, and the peripheral blood mononuclear cells from that sample were used for TCR beta sequencing. The Qiagen DNeasy Blood Extraction Kit was used to extract genomic DNA from the blood cell samples. The receptor library was made with the immunoSEQ multiplex PCR assay. A mixture of 60 forward primers for TCR Vbeta segments and 13 reverse primers for TCR Jbeta segments was used in the multiplex PCR. A multiplex PCR assay on genomic DNA amplified the CDR3 region of rearranged TCR beta genes. On the Illumina HiSeq System, the amplified TCR beta libraries were sequenced as 87-base-pair reads. Per the original workflow: In a later analysis, 80 million or so unique TCR beta chains were counted across the 500 to 700 repertoires, and roughly 11 million of these chains were shared by at least two donors. A nearest-neighbor algorithm error-corrected the raw reads and collapsed the reads into unique sequences, merging closely related sequences to remove PCR and sequencing errors. Alignment of CDR3 sequences to IMGT reference sequences was used to assign V, D and J gene segments. Each retained sequence needed at least a six-nucleotide match to both a V gene segment and a J gene segment. Rearrangements were called productive when the CDR3 lacked stop codons and stayed in frame with V and J; all others were non-productive. Following IMGT convention, CDR3 was defined as the stretch from the second conserved V-encoded cysteine to the conserved J-encoded phenylalanine. In an earlier analysis of more than 550 of the donors, sequences lacking an unambiguous match to a single V gene segment were excluded. In an earlier analysis of almost 600 of the donors, a V segment was called functional when productive rearrangements were above 56.7%, and segregating when the standard deviation between donors exceeded 5%. A statistical classification framework was developed to diagnose cytomegalovirus status using the catalog of TCR beta chain sequences. V and J gene assignment, in a later analysis, came from comparing TCR nucleotide sequences with IMGT/GENE-DB human TR gene sequences. The TCRdist pipeline was used in a later analysis to assign CDR3 sequences and most-parsimonious VDJ recombination scenarios. A later analysis defined each TCR beta chain by its CDR3 amino acid sequence plus V-gene family, and excluded reads lacking a unique V-gene family. As a way to deal with suspected cross-contamination and a sequencing artifact, a later analysis dropped approximately 570 nucleotide sequences that were highly shared and had low generation probability. In a later analysis, a clonal expansion index for each public chain was calculated from normalized within-repertoire ranks of inferred template counts. Generation probabilities in a later analysis came from a VDJ recombination model fitted to out-of-frame rearrangements, and those results were checked against IGoR. A later analysis scored TCR-TCR, TCR-HLA and TCR-CMV co-occurrence with hypergeometric tests, applying a repertoire-size bias correction to TCR pairs. To estimate false discovery rates, a later analysis permuted the HLA or CMV assignments 20 times. A later analysis grouped co-occurring TCRs with DBSCAN, adding TCRdist sequence similarity when clustering within HLA-allele-positive subsets. Repertoires with fewer than 30,000 or more than 120,000 public chains, plus five repertoires with anomalous nucleotide sharing, were excluded from co-occurrence clustering. This immuneACCESS table, as held by TCRdb, lists in-frame sequences with V and J called but not all clones. Of the missing ones, under half trace to an unresolved V gene in checked studies; the others have no known cause. The DNA gave D and trimming, while V, J and clone size come from that table. For this sample the table gives 150,000 to 200,000 clones, of which 78% were detected only once. Roughly 13% of the sample is taken by the ten largest.

Spanning cysteine to phenylalanine, the CDR3 consists of 15 amino acids. The sequence is cut down to CDR3 DNA, 45 bases in frame from base 1. From the germline V gene, CDR1 is SGHVS and CDR2 is FQNEAQ. Trimming takes 5 bases from V and 4 bases from J, and the germline ends sit 14 bases apart. As concerns this clone: The antigen it recognizes is unknown. No much larger clone is present one base from it, and per-base qualities are unavailable.

The origin of this receptor is a woman between 45 and 60 years old in good health and CMV-seropositive. The specimen was PBMCs. This chain joins TRBV7-8 to TRBJ2-2; TRBD2 is a weak D gene call, 7 bases matching. The base sequence is TGTGCCAGCAGCCCAGGGGAGGGGCGCACCGGGGAGCTGTTTTTT. It specifies CASSPGEGRTGELFF.